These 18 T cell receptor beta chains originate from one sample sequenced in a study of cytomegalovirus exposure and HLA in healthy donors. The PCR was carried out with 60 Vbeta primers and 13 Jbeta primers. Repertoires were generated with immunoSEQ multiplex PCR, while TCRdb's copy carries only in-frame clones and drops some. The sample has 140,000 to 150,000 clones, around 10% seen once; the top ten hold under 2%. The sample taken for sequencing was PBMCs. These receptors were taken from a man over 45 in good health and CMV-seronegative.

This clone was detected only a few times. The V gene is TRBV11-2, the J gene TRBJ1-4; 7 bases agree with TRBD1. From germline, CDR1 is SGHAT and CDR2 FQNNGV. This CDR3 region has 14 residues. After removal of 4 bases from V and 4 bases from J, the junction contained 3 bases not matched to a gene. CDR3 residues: CASSSGQINEKLFF. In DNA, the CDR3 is TGTGCCAGCAGCTCGGGACAGATTAATGAAAAACTGTTTTTT.

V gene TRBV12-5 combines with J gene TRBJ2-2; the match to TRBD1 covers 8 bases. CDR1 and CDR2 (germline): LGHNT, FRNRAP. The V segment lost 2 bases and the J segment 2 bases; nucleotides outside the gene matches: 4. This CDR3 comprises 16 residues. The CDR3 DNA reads TGTGCTAGTGGTTTGACCCAGGGGGCTAACACCGGGGAGCTGTTTTTT. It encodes CASGLTQGANTGELFF.

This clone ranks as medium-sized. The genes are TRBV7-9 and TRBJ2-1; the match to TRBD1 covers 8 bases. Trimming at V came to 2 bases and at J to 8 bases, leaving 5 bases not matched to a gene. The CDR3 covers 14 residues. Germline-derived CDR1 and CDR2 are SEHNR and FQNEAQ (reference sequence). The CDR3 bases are TGTGCCAGCAGCTTAAGCAGGGGGCTCGATGAGCAGTTCTTC. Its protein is CASSLSRGLDEQFF.

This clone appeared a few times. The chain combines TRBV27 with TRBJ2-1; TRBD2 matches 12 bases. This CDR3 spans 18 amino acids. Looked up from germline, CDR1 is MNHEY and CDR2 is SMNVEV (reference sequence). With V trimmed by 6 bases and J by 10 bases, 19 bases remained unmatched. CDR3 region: CASSLWAGTSGPLGEQFF. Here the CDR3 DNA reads TGTGCCAGCAGCCTCTGGGCGGGGACTAGCGGGCCGTTGGGGGAGCAGTTCTTC.

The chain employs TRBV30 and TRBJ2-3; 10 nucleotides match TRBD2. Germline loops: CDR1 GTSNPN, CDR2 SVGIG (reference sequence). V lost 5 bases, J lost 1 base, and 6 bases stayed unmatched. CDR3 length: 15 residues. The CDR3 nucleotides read TGTGCCTGGTCGCAGCTAGCGGGGGGCACAGATACGCAGTATTTT. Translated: CAWSQLAGGTDTQYF.

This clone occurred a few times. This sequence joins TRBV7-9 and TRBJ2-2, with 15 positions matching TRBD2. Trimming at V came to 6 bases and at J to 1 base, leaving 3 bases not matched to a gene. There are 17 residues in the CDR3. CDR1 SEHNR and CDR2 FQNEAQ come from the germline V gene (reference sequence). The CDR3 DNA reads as TGTGCCAGCAGAAGGACTAGCGGGAGGGTGAACACCGGGGAGCTGTTTTTT. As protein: CASRRTSGRVNTGELFF.

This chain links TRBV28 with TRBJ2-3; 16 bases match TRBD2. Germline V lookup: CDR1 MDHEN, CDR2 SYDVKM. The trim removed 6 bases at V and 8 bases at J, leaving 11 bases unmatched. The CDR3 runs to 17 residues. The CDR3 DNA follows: TGTGCCAGCAGCCCTGAGGGACTAGCGGGAGGGCCGGGTACGCAGTATTTT. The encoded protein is CASSPEGLAGGPGTQYF.

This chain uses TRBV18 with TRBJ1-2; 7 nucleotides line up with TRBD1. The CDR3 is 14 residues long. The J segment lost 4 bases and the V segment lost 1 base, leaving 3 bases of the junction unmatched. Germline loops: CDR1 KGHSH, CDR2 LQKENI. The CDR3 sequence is CASSPQGQTYGYTF. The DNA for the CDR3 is TGTGCCAGCTCACCACAGGGACAGACCTATGGCTACACCTTC.

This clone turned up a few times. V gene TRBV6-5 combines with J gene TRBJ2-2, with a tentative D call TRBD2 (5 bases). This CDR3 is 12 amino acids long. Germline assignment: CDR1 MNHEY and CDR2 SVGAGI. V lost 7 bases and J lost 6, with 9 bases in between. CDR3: CASIAGAGELFF. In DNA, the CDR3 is TGTGCCAGCATCGCCGGGGCCGGGGAGCTGTTTTTT.

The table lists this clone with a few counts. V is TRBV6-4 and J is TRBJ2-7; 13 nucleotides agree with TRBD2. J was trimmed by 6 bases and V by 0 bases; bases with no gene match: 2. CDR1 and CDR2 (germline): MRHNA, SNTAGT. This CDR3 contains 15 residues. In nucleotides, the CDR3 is TGTGCCAGCAGTGACTCAGGGACTAGCGGGACCGAGCAGTACTTC. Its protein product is CASSDSGTSGTEQYF.

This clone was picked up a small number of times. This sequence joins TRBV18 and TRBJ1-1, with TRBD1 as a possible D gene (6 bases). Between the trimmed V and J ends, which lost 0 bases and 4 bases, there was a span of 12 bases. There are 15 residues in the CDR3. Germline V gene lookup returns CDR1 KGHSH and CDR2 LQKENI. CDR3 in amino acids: CASSPPTGSSTEAFF. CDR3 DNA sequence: TGTGCCAGCTCACCACCGACAGGATCTAGCACTGAAGCTTTCTTT. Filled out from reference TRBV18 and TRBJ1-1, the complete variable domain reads NAGVMQNPRHLVRRRGQEARLRCSPMKGHSHVYWYRQLPEEGLKFMVYLQKENIIDESGMPKERFSAEFPKEGPSILRIQQVVRGDSAAYFCASSPPTGSSTEAFFGQGTRLTVV.

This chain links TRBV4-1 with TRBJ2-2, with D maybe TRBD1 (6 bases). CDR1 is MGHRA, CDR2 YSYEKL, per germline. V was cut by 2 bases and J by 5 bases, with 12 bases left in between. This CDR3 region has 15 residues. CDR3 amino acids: CASSQLDRLTGELFF. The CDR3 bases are TGCGCCAGCAGCCAATTGGACAGATTGACCGGGGAGCTGTTTTTT.

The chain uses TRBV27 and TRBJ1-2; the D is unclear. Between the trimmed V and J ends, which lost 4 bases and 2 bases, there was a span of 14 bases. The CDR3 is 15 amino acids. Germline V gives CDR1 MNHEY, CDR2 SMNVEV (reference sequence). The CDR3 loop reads CASSSPGGGNYGYTF. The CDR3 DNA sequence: TGTGCCAGCAGTTCCCCCGGCGGAGGGAACTATGGCTACACCTTC.

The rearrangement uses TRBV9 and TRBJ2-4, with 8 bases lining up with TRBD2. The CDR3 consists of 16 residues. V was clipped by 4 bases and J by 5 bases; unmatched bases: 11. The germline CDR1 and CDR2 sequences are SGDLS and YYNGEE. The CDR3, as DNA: TGTGCCAGCAGCCCAAGCTCCCGGGGGGGCCAAAACATTCAGTACTTC. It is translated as CASSPSSRGGQNIQYF.

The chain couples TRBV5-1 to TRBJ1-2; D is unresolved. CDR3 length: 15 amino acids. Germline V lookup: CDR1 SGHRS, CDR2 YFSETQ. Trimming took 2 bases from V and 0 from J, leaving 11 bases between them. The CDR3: CASSLEGGTNYGYTF. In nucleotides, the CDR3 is TGCGCCAGCAGCTTAGAGGGAGGAACTAACTATGGCTACACCTTC.

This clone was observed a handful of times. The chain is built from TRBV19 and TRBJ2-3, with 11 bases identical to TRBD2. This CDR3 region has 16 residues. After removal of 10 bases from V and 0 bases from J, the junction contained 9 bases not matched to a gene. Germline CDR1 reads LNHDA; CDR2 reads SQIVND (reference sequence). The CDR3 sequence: CATKARTSGSTDTQYF. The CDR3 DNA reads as TGTGCCACCAAGGCCAGGACTAGCGGGAGCACAGATACGCAGTATTTT.

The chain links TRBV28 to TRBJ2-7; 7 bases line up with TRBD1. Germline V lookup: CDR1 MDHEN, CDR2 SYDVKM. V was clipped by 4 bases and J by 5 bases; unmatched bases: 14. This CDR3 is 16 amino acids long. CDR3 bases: TGTGCCAGCAGTTCACACGGATTAGGGGGCCGGGACGAGCAGTACTTC. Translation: CASSSHGLGGRDEQYF.

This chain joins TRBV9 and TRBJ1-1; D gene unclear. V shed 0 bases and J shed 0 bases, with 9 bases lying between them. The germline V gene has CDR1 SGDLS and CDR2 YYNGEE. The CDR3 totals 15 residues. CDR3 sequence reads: CASSVVYQMNTEAFF. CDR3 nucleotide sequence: TGTGCCAGCAGCGTAGTTTATCAGATGAACACTGAAGCTTTCTTT.